What follows are 10 T cell receptor beta chains derived from one specimen sequenced in a study of Ad26.COV2.S vaccination and SARS-CoV-2 variants. The method was immunoSEQ multiplex PCR; TCRdb's version includes in-frame clones alone and lacks a portion of them. The sample carries about 350,000 clones, roughly 84% recorded once. The treatment: some 20 received Ad26.COV2.S at low or high dose, single or two shots; 5 received placebo; per-sample allocation not given. Samples analyzed were those drawn on day 63 after the first vaccine or placebo injection. The sample here was peripheral blood, taken in a trial of Ad26.COV2.S vaccine versus placebo. These TCRs come from a person between 18 and 59 years old who received the Ad26.COV2.S COVID-19 vaccine or a placebo.

A note on this clone: Other DNA sequences of this sample code for an identical CDR3. The genes are TRBV5-1 and TRBJ1-1, with D perhaps matching TRBD1 (6 bases). The CDR3 is 14 amino acids. CDR1 and CDR2 (germline): SGHRS, YFSETQ. Deletions cut 0 bases from V and 2 bases from J, with 8 bases between. CDR3 region: CASSLDRANTEAFF. The CDR3 DNA is TGCGCCAGCAGCTTGGACAGGGCCAACACTGAAGCTTTCTTT.

A few counts support this clone. V is TRBV2 and J is TRBJ1-1, with 9 bases aligning to TRBD1. Germline V gene sequence: CDR1 SNHLY, CDR2 FYNNEI. J was trimmed by 0 bases and V by 4 bases; bases with no gene match: 9. This CDR3 comprises 17 residues. The CDR3 here is CASSGIQGATMNTEAFF. CDR3 DNA: TGTGCCAGCAGTGGAATACAGGGGGCCACGATGAACACTGAAGCTTTCTTT.

This sequence joins TRBV6-5 and TRBJ1-1; 9 bases match TRBD1. Germline V lookup: CDR1 MNHEY, CDR2 SVGAGI. V shed 7 bases, J shed 0 bases, and the junction held 3 bases outside the gene matches. The CDR3 covers 14 residues. The CDR3 loop reads CASTDRGLNTEAFF. CDR3 in DNA: TGTGCCAGCACCGACAGGGGGTTGAACACTGAAGCTTTCTTT.

The V gene is TRBV2, the J gene TRBJ1-6, with D perhaps TRBD1 (5 bases). Germline V gives CDR1 SNHLY, CDR2 FYNNEI. The CDR3 loop spans 14 amino acids. V lost 6 bases and J 11 bases, leaving 17 bases between the germline ends. DNA for the CDR3: TGTGCCAGCAGCCCAAGGGACCAAGGGGCACCCCTCCACTTT. This encodes CASSPRDQGAPLHF.

This chain uses TRBV21-1 with TRBJ2-7; TRBD2 is the table's D call and was not checked against the DNA. TRBV21-1 is an annotated pseudogene. This CDR3 has 15 amino acids. The CDR3 protein is CASSAKLAGVGEQYF. CDR3 DNA sequence: TGTGCCAGCAGCGCAAAACTAGCGGGAGTGGGGGAGCAGTACTTC.

This chain connects TRBV2 to TRBJ2-7; TRBD2 matches at 11 bases. Germline V CDR1 and CDR2: SNHLY, FYNNEI. This CDR3 comprises 17 residues. The junction had 11 bases not matched to a gene; V was cut back by 5 bases and J by 2 bases. The CDR3: CASSNLGASGRPYEQYF. The CDR3 nucleotides are TGTGCCAGCAGTAACCTTGGGGCTAGCGGGAGGCCCTACGAGCAGTACTTC.

The V call is TRBV19, the J call TRBJ1-2; 9 bases map to TRBD1. J lost 6 bases, V lost 6 bases, and 5 bases had no gene match. Per germline, CDR1 LNHDA and CDR2 SQIVND (reference sequence). This CDR3 region has 13 residues. CDR3 in amino acids: CASRRDRANGYTF. Written as DNA, the CDR3 is TGTGCCAGTAGGAGGGACAGGGCGAATGGCTACACCTTC. Full variable domain (missing parts from reference TRBV19 and TRBJ1-2): DGGITQSPKYLFRKEGQNVTLSCEQNLNHDAMYWYRQDPGQGLRLIYYSQIVNDFQKGDIAEGYSVSREKKESFPLTVTSAQKNPTAFYLCASRRDRANGYTFGSGTRLTVV.

In this sample, this clone turned up once. The genes are TRBV6-2 or TRBV6-3 and TRBJ2-5, with D perhaps matching TRBD1 or TRBD2 (5 bases each). The V gene's germline CDR1 is MNHEY and CDR2 SVGEGT. The CDR3 spans 17 residues. Deletions cut 4 bases from V and 3 bases from J, with 21 bases between. This CDR3 is CASSLTPGPSLKETQYF. For the CDR3, the DNA is TGTGCCAGCAGTTTAACCCCGGGACCCAGCCTAAAAGAGACCCAGTACTTC.

J is TRBJ2-3 and V is TRBV6-5; 7 bases fit TRBD1. There are 16 residues in the CDR3. V was clipped by 4 bases and J by 4 bases; unmatched bases: 11. Germline loops: CDR1 MNHEY, CDR2 SVGAGI. The CDR3 DNA reads TGTGCCAGCAGTTGGTGGGTAACGACAGGGCCAGATACGCAGTATTTT. Residues: CASSWWVTTGPDTQYF.

The V gene is TRBV14, the J gene TRBJ1-2, with 7 bases fitting TRBD1. CDR3 length: 18 amino acids. V lost 2 bases and J lost 3; bases outside the gene matches: 15. In germline, CDR1 is SGHDN, CDR2 FVKESK. CDR3 residues: CASSQTRGRVSTDYGYTF. CDR3 nucleotides: TGTGCCAGCAGCCAAACTAGGGGGCGCGTCTCCACGGACTATGGCTACACCTTC.